These T cell receptor beta chains were read from a single sample in a study of cytomegalovirus exposure and HLA in healthy donors. Here immunoSEQ multiplex PCR was the method, and the copy in TCRdb shows in-frame clones only, minus some. The table shows about 140,000 clones, with roughly 80% occurring only once. Sequenced sample: PBMCs. The source of these receptors is a male donor in good health and CMV-seronegative. Both conserved end residues are part of each CDR3. A D gene is named only where the DNA matches it firmly. Not all rows give a size; the values are once, few, many and, for expanded clones, a class.

d_call: TRBD2
clone_size: once
j_call: TRBJ2-5
v_call: TRBV4-2
cdr3_aa: CASSRRLAGDQETQYF

d_call: -
clone_size: -
j_call: TRBJ2-6
v_call: TRBV6-6
cdr3_aa: CASRAGANVLTF

d_call: -
clone_size: -
j_call: TRBJ1-1
v_call: TRBV5-1
cdr3_aa: CASSARVNTEAFF

d_call: -
clone_size: -
j_call: TRBJ2-3
v_call: TRBV7-2
cdr3_aa: CASSSSEAGLWDTQYF

d_call: TRBD1
clone_size: -
j_call: TRBJ2-3
v_call: TRBV6-1
cdr3_aa: CASSERQGRSTDTQYF

d_call: -
clone_size: -
j_call: TRBJ2-6
v_call: TRBV7-9
cdr3_aa: CASSSSSGANVLTF

d_call: -
clone_size: -
j_call: TRBJ2-6
v_call: TRBV5-1
cdr3_aa: CASSSSGAGANVLTF

d_call: -
clone_size: -
j_call: TRBJ1-3
v_call: TRBV7-9
cdr3_aa: CASSSIEGAPGDRNTIYF

d_call: -
clone_size: -
j_call: TRBJ1-1
v_call: TRBV4-1
cdr3_aa: CASSQGLATMTNTEAFF

d_call: -
clone_size: -
j_call: TRBJ1-6
v_call: TRBV30
cdr3_aa: CAWSSGRANSPLHF

d_call: -
clone_size: -
j_call: TRBJ1-1
v_call: TRBV28
cdr3_aa: CASSFPAWGGNTEAFF

d_call: -
clone_size: -
j_call: TRBJ1-1
v_call: TRBV11-2
cdr3_aa: CASSLDWRTGEAFF

d_call: -
clone_size: -
j_call: TRBJ2-6
v_call: TRBV6-5
cdr3_aa: CASSYSPSGANGLTF

d_call: TRBD1
clone_size: -
j_call: TRBJ2-7
v_call: TRBV13
cdr3_aa: CASSLRDRTYEQYF

d_call: TRBD1
clone_size: few
j_call: TRBJ2-3
v_call: TRBV6-1
cdr3_aa: CASSHQTGVADTQYF

d_call: -
clone_size: -
j_call: -
v_call: TRBV25-1
cdr3_aa: CASSESQLEQYF

d_call: -
clone_size: -
j_call: TRBJ1-3
v_call: TRBV2
cdr3_aa: CASNRDTTSGNTIYF

d_call: TRBD1
clone_size: -
j_call: TRBJ2-7
v_call: TRBV28
cdr3_aa: CASRPSTGESHEQYF

d_call: -
clone_size: -
j_call: TRBJ2-6
v_call: TRBV29-1
cdr3_aa: CSVALGPGANVLTF

d_call: -
clone_size: -
j_call: TRBJ1-6
v_call: TRBV2
cdr3_aa: CASSERRGSNSPLHF

d_call: TRBD2
clone_size: -
j_call: TRBJ2-7
v_call: TRBV11-1
cdr3_aa: CASSLRGSPSYEQYF

d_call: TRBD1
clone_size: once
j_call: TRBJ1-6
v_call: TRBV6-5
cdr3_aa: CASSYAGTANSPLHF

d_call: -
clone_size: -
j_call: TRBJ2-1
v_call: TRBV5-1
cdr3_aa: CASSLDPEGEQFF

d_call: -
clone_size: -
j_call: TRBJ2-2
v_call: TRBV7-9
cdr3_aa: CASSPRTAGTGELFF

d_call: TRBD1
clone_size: few
j_call: TRBJ1-2
v_call: TRBV5-4
cdr3_aa: CASSLYRGAEGYTF

d_call: TRBD2
clone_size: -
j_call: TRBJ2-2
v_call: TRBV11-2
cdr3_aa: CASSSGGGTNTGELFF

d_call: -
clone_size: -
j_call: TRBJ2-7
v_call: TRBV7-2
cdr3_aa: CASSLAGRSEQYF

d_call: -
clone_size: -
j_call: TRBJ2-5
v_call: TRBV7-2
cdr3_aa: CASSTNTETQYF

d_call: -
clone_size: -
j_call: TRBJ1-1
v_call: TRBV6-1
cdr3_aa: CASSRAGSTEAFF

d_call: -
clone_size: -
j_call: TRBJ1-2
v_call: TRBV6-1
cdr3_aa: CASSEVVGSGYTF

d_call: -
clone_size: -
j_call: TRBJ2-3
v_call: TRBV27
cdr3_aa: CASMLRGTDTQYF

d_call: -
clone_size: -
j_call: TRBJ1-5
v_call: TRBV28
cdr3_aa: CAISAGHSNQPQHF

d_call: TRBD2
clone_size: -
j_call: TRBJ2-1
v_call: TRBV7-8
cdr3_aa: CASSSGGALSYNEQFF

d_call: -
clone_size: -
j_call: TRBJ1-2
v_call: TRBV5-5
cdr3_aa: CASSLAGIGEYGYTF

d_call: -
clone_size: -
j_call: TRBJ1-2
v_call: TRBV5-6
cdr3_aa: CASSLFSGFNYGYTF

d_call: -
clone_size: -
j_call: TRBJ1-4
v_call: TRBV28
cdr3_aa: CASSLWDKKLFF

d_call: TRBD1
clone_size: -
j_call: TRBJ1-2
v_call: TRBV27
cdr3_aa: CASSLVMGQGFHGYTF

d_call: -
clone_size: -
j_call: TRBJ2-5
v_call: TRBV6-5
cdr3_aa: CASSPRTGEETQYF

d_call: -
clone_size: -
j_call: TRBJ2-2
v_call: TRBV27
cdr3_aa: CASKIGQVNTGELFF

d_call: -
clone_size: few
j_call: TRBJ2-7
v_call: TRBV10-2
cdr3_aa: CASSEGEGYVGQYF

d_call: -
clone_size: few
j_call: TRBJ2-7
v_call: TRBV5-5
cdr3_aa: CASSFLSYEQYF

d_call: TRBD1
clone_size: -
j_call: TRBJ1-5
v_call: TRBV28
cdr3_aa: CASRFGTANPTQHF

d_call: -
clone_size: once
j_call: TRBJ2-7
v_call: TRBV7-9
cdr3_aa: CASSPPGTYEQYF

d_call: -
clone_size: -
j_call: TRBJ1-1
v_call: TRBV6-6
cdr3_aa: CASSYSGSMNTEAFF

d_call: TRBD1
clone_size: -
j_call: TRBJ2-7
v_call: TRBV7-9
cdr3_aa: CASSSDRVSYEQYF

d_call: TRBD1
clone_size: -
j_call: TRBJ2-3
v_call: TRBV27
cdr3_aa: CASSRDRGKDTQYF

d_call: -
clone_size: -
j_call: TRBJ2-1
v_call: TRBV9
cdr3_aa: CASSVGLGAFNEQFF

d_call: -
clone_size: once
j_call: TRBJ1-5
v_call: TRBV6-5
cdr3_aa: CASSYSGGWDQPQHF

d_call: -
clone_size: -
j_call: -
v_call: TRBV4-3
cdr3_aa: CASSQDTSLYEQYF

d_call: TRBD1
clone_size: -
j_call: TRBJ1-3
v_call: TRBV5-5
cdr3_aa: CASRPPGTGGTPIYF

d_call: -
clone_size: -
j_call: TRBJ1-5
v_call: TRBV30
cdr3_aa: CAWSVRTDQPQHF

d_call: TRBD1
clone_size: -
j_call: TRBJ2-2
v_call: TRBV2
cdr3_aa: CASTTSGGSNTGELFF

d_call: TRBD1
clone_size: few
j_call: TRBJ2-7
v_call: TRBV7-6
cdr3_aa: CASSLASRQGTYEQYF

d_call: TRBD1
clone_size: few
j_call: TRBJ1-6
v_call: TRBV18
cdr3_aa: CASSPGQKNSPLHF

d_call: -
clone_size: -
j_call: TRBJ2-5
v_call: TRBV28
cdr3_aa: CASSFGGAGQETQYF

d_call: -
clone_size: -
j_call: TRBJ2-5
v_call: TRBV28
cdr3_aa: CASIPSSFQETQYF

d_call: -
clone_size: -
j_call: TRBJ1-2
v_call: TRBV19
cdr3_aa: CASSSGYGYTF

d_call: -
clone_size: -
j_call: TRBJ2-6
v_call: TRBV6-5
cdr3_aa: CASSRVSSGANVLTF

d_call: TRBD1
clone_size: -
j_call: TRBJ2-7
v_call: TRBV4-2
cdr3_aa: CASSQGTGATYEQYF